In this sample, the clone carrying this T cell receptor (beta chain) turned up a few times. This CDR3 spans 12 amino acids. Germline-derived CDR1 and CDR2 are GTSNPN and SVGIG (reference sequence). Trimming pared 5 bases from V and 4 bases from J, leaving 6 bases between. These data belong to a study of blood T cell repertoires in COVID-19. Study context: The United States, Italy and Spain supplied acute and convalescent COVID-19 samples. The analysed material was cDNA or gDNA that came from T cells, B-cell-depleted T cells, or PBMCs.

Libraries were prepared by immunoSEQ multiplex PCR; TCRdb keeps only in-frame clonotypes and omits some of them. Of more than 40,000 clones in the sample, approximately 83% were seen once. The chain has TRBV30 and TRBJ2-6; maybe TRBD2 (5 bases). The source of this sequence is a human donor in a cohort sampled during active COVID-19. The donor label of this sample is uncertain. The sequencing sample was made of peripheral blood. The CDR3 DNA follows: TGTGCCTGGGAGGGCGGGGCCAACGTCCTGACTTTC. It encodes CAWEGGANVLTF.